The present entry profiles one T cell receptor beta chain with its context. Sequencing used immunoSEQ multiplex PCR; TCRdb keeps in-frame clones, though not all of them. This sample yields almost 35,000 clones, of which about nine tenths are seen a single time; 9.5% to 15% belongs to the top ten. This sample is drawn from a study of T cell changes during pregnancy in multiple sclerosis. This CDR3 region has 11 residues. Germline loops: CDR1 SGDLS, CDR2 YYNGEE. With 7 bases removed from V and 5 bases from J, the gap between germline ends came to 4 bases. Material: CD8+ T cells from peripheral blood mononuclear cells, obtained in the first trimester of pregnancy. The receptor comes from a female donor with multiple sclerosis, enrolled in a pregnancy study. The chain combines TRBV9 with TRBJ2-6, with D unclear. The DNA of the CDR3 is TGTGCCAGCCTCCGGGCCAACGTCCTGACTTTC. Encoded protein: CASLRANVLTF.